This TCR beta chain was sequenced during a study of blood T cell repertoires in COVID-19. V shed 5 bases and J 3 bases; nucleotides not matched to a gene: 5. There are 16 residues in the CDR3. Germline V gene sequence: CDR1 PRHDT, CDR2 FYEKMQ (reference sequence). Libraries were prepared by immunoSEQ multiplex PCR; TCRdb keeps only in-frame clonotypes and omits some of them. The profile shows about 120,000 clones, 90% of them singletons. Source material: peripheral blood. The genes are TRBV13 and TRBJ2-2; 11 bases map to TRBD2. The receptor was derived from a human donor with active COVID-19. The donor label of this sample is uncertain. The DNA of the CDR3 is TGTGCCAGCAGCAAAAGACTAGCGGGGTACACCGGGGAGCTGTTTTTT. Encoded protein: CASSKRLAGYTGELFF.